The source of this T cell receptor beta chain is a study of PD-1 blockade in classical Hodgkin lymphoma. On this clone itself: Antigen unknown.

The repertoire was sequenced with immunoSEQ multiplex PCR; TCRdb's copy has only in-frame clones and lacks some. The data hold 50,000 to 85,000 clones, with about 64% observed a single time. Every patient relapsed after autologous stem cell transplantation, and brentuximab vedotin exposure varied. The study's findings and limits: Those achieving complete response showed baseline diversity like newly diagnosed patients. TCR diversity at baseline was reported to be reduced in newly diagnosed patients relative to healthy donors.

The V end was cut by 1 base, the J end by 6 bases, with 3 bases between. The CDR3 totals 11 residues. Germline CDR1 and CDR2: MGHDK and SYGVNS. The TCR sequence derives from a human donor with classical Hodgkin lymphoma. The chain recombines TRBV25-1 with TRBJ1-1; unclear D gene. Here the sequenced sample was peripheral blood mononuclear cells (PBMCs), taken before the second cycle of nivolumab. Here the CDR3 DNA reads TGTGCCAGCAGTGAATTTTCTGAAGCTTTCTTT. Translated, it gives CASSEFSEAFF. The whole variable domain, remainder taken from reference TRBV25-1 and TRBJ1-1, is EADIYQTPRYLVIGTGKKITLECSQTMGHDKMYWYQQDPGMELHLIHYSYGVNSTEKGDLSSESTVSRIRTEHFPLTLESARPSHTSQYLCASSEFSEAFFGQGTRLTVV.